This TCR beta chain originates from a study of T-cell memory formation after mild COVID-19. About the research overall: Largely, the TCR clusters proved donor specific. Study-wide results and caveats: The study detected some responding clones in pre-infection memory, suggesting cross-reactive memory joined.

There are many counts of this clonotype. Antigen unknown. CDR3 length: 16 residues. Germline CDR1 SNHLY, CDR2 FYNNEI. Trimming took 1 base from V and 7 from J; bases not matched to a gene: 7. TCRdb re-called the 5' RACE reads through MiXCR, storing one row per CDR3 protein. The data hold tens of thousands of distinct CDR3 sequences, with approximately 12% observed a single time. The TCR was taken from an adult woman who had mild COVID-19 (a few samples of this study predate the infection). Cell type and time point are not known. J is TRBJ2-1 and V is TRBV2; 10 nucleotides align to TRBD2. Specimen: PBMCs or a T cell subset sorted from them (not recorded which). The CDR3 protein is CASSEDRAGGRNEQFF. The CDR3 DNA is TGTGCCAGCAGTGAAGACCGAGCGGGGGGGCGAAATGAGCAGTTCTTC.